This record looks at one TCR beta chain sequence and its context. CDR3 length: 16 amino acids. Germline V gene lookup returns CDR1 SGHRS and CDR2 YFSETQ. Unmatched junction bases numbered 5, after V lost 0 bases and J lost 0 bases. PCR was performed a second time for roughly 7 to 12 cycles using a sample-barcoded 5' primer and a J-beta primer mix. Every cDNA molecule bore a tag from a template-switch adaptor containing 12 random nucleotides. TCRdb processed the 5' RACE reads anew with MiXCR; each CDR3 protein has one entry. The table records some 920,000 distinct CDR3 sequences, just over 50% of them present only once. This sample was included in a study of blood T cells in healthy people across ages. Healthy Russian Caucasian donors spanned ages roughly 6 to 100 years. Investigators took around 10 milliliters of peripheral blood from every donor. A minimum of 6.5 million PBMCs was isolated per sample.

The gene calls are TRBV5-1 and TRBJ1-1, with TRBD1 identical over 7 bases. This TCR was sampled from a woman aged 60-75 years in good health. The sample taken for sequencing was blood. Here the CDR3 reads CASSLVGQGVNTEAFF. The CDR3 DNA reads as TGCGCCAGCAGCTTGGTTGGTCAGGGGGTGAACACTGAAGCTTTCTTT.